Reported below is one T cell receptor beta chain. Its antigen is still unknown. This sample is drawn from a study of CD8 T cell repertoires and HIV-1 epitope variants. On the study more broadly: Controls were a CMV, EBV and flu peptide pool, Ebola AY9 negative control, and no-peptide well.

CDR3 length: 12 amino acids. Germline V gives CDR1 SQVTM, CDR2 ANQGSEA. The V end was cut by 4 bases, the J end by 2 bases, with 9 bases between. TCR beta CDR3 was sequenced at survey depth on immunoSEQ. Method: immunoSEQ multiplex PCR; TCRdb's copy keeps in-frame clones and lacks some. The sample has roughly 6,800 clones, about 60% seen once. The chain recombines TRBV29-1 with TRBJ2-7; D unresolved. The TCR sequence derives from a male donor with HIV. What was sequenced was cultured CD8+ T cells derived from PBMCs. The DNA of the CDR3 is TGCAGCGTTGCGGCAGACCCCTACGAGCAGTACTTC. Its protein product is CSVAADPYEQYF.